The 29 T cell receptor beta chains below all came from one sample that was sequenced in a study of blood T cell repertoires in COVID-19. The method was immunoSEQ multiplex PCR; TCRdb's version includes in-frame clones alone and lacks a portion of them. The table lists about 98,000 clones, about 80% of them singletons. The sample taken for sequencing was peripheral blood. All receptors come from a man aged 60 to 69 with acute or convalescent COVID-19.

This chain uses TRBV6-2 or TRBV6-3 with TRBJ1-1; D gene ambiguous. Germline V CDR1 and CDR2: MNHEY, SVGEGT. The CDR3 has 13 amino acids. V dropped 0 bases and J dropped 7 bases, with 9 bases sitting between them. The CDR3 region has the DNA TGTGCCAGCAGTTACTCGGGAGTCTTTGAAGCTTTCTTT. This translates into CASSYSGVFEAFF.

The chain employs TRBV7-2 and TRBJ2-1, with TRBD1 matching 7 bases. The V gene's germline CDR1 is SGHTA and CDR2 FQGNSA. Trimming cost V 5 bases and J 5 bases; bases outside gene matches: 3. The CDR3 spans 13 residues. The chain's CDR3 is CASSEGQDNEQFF. Written as DNA, the CDR3 is TGTGCCAGCAGCGAAGGACAGGACAATGAGCAGTTCTTC.

The chain is built from TRBV3-1 (or the pseudogene TRBV3-2) and TRBJ1-1; D might be TRBD1 (5 bases). The germline V gene encodes CDR1 LGHDT and CDR2 YNNKEL (reference sequence). CDR3 length equals 13 residues. The V gene lost 1 base and the J gene lost 10 bases, with 13 bases spanning the gap. CDR3 residues: CASSQASGGVAFF. The CDR3 bases are TGTGCCAGCAGCCAAGCTTCGGGAGGGGTAGCTTTCTTT.

This chain links TRBV9 with TRBJ2-3, with D possibly TRBD2 on 6 matching bases. Germline values: CDR1 SGDLS, CDR2 YYNGEE. V was cut by 4 bases and J by 6 bases, with 12 bases left in between. The length of the CDR3 is 13 residues. CDR3: CASSPRGRDTQYF. The DNA of the CDR3 is TGTGCCAGCAGCCCCCGGGGGAGGGATACGCAGTATTTT.

V usage is TRBV6-2 or TRBV6-3 and J usage is TRBJ1-5, with TRBD1 matching over 7 bases. Germline loops: CDR1 MNHEY, CDR2 SVGEGT. CDR3 length: 16 amino acids. J gave up 5 bases and V 2 bases, and 9 bases lay outside the gene matches. The CDR3: CASSYVVGTADQPQHF. In nucleotides, the CDR3 is TGTGCCAGCAGTTACGTAGTGGGGACAGCCGATCAGCCCCAGCATTTT.

This chain links TRBV11-3 with TRBJ2-3; D is perhaps TRBD2 (5 bases). V lost 4 bases and J 1 base, leaving 15 bases between the germline ends. Germline V gene lookup returns CDR1 SGHNT and CDR2 YENEEA. CDR3 length: 16 amino acids. CDR3 sequence (DNA): TGTGCCAGCAGCTCAGCCCACCAGGAGGGCACAGATACGCAGTATTTT. It is translated as CASSSAHQEGTDTQYF.

The rearrangement uses TRBV24-1 and TRBJ2-2; 13 bases align to TRBD2. V dropped 2 bases and J dropped 4; count of bases not matched to a gene: 15. Per germline, CDR1 KGHDR and CDR2 SFDVKD. This CDR3 region has 21 residues. CDR3 DNA: TGTGCCACCAGTGATTGGGGACTAGCGGGATCATCGATCGTGGGCACCGGGGAGCTGTTTTTT. Protein product: CATSDWGLAGSSIVGTGELFF.

V is TRBV14 and J is TRBJ2-7; D unresolved. Germline V gene data show CDR1 as SGHDN and CDR2 as FVKESK. The CDR3 has 13 residues. Deletions cut 1 base from V and 7 bases from J, with 11 bases between. In DNA form, the CDR3 reads TGTGCCAGCAGCCAAGCGGCTCTAGGTGAGCAGTACGTC. This sequence encodes CASSQAALGEQYV.

This chain uses TRBV5-1 with TRBJ1-2; D ambiguous. The CDR3 covers 14 residues. Per germline, CDR1 SGHRS and CDR2 YFSETQ. V was clipped by 0 bases and J by 8 bases, with 14 bases between them. CDR3 amino acids: CASSLGVRPGGYTF. The CDR3 nucleotides read TGCGCCAGCAGCTTGGGAGTCAGGCCGGGAGGCTACACCTTC.

This chain connects TRBV7-8 to TRBJ2-4; TRBD1 is a possible D gene (5 bases). Germline CDR1 is SGHVS and CDR2 is FQNEAQ. Trimming removed 4 bases from V and 2 bases from J, with 9 bases in between. CDR3 length: 14 amino acids. The CDR3 DNA sequence: TGTGCCAGCAGCTCGCAGGGAACCAAAAACATTCAGTACTTC. Protein product: CASSSQGTKNIQYF. Full variable domain (remainder filled in from reference TRBV7-8 and TRBJ2-4): GAGVSQSPRYKVAKRGQDVALRCDPISGHVSLFWYQQALGQGPEFLTYFQNEAQLDKSGLPSDRFFAERPEGSVSTLKIQRTQQEDSAVYLCASSSQGTKNIQYFGAGTRLSVL.

Here the CDR3 DNA reads TGTGCCAGTAGTACGACGGACTATAGCAATCAGCCCCAGCATTTT. Protein: CASSTTDYSNQPQHF. The chain joins TRBV19 to TRBJ1-5; D is unclear. Germline V CDR1 and CDR2: LNHDA, SQIVND (reference sequence). V lost 4 bases and J lost 0, with 10 bases in between. The CDR3 totals 15 residues.

The chain has TRBV4-1 and TRBJ1-5; 9 bases line up with TRBD1. CDR3 length equals 16 residues. Looked up from germline, CDR1 is MGHRA and CDR2 is YSYEKL. Unmatched junction bases numbered 7, after V lost 2 bases and J lost 5 bases. The CDR3: CASSQQDRGGDQPQHF. In DNA form, the CDR3 reads TGCGCCAGCAGCCAACAGGACAGGGGCGGAGATCAGCCCCAGCATTTT.

This clone occurred a few times. This sequence joins TRBV7-9 and TRBJ2-7; 13 bases match TRBD2. This CDR3 is built from 14 residues. Germline V gives CDR1 SEHNR, CDR2 FQNEAQ (reference sequence). V lost 7 bases and J lost 6; bases outside the gene matches: 6. CDR3 coding DNA: TGTGCCAGCACGCGACTAGCGGGGGGCAGCGAGCAGTACTTC. Translating it yields CASTRLAGGSEQYF.

This rearrangement joins TRBV18 to TRBJ2-2, with a weak D call TRBD2 (6 bases). Germline-derived CDR1 and CDR2 are KGHSH and LQKENI. This CDR3 region has 12 residues. Deletions cut 3 bases from V and 11 bases from J, with 10 bases between. The CDR3 DNA sequence: TGTGCCAGCTCACCGGGAGGCGCCGAGCTGTTTTTT. Its translation: CASSPGGAELFF.

CDR3 residues: CASSPDSNYGYTF. For the CDR3, the DNA is TGTGCCAGCAGCCCCGACAGTAACTATGGCTACACCTTC. The chain is built from TRBV5-6 and TRBJ1-2, with D possibly being TRBD1 (5 bases). V was clipped by 4 bases and J by 1 base, with 8 bases between them. The CDR3 runs to 13 residues. CDR1 is SGHDT and CDR2 is YYEEEE in the germline V gene.

This chain joins TRBV5-6 and TRBJ2-1; D perhaps matches TRBD2 (7 bases). Germline V gene sequence: CDR1 SGHDT, CDR2 YYEEEE. Trimming stripped 5 bases from V and 9 bases from J, with 21 bases between. The CDR3 runs to 15 residues. The CDR3 coding sequence is TGTGCCAGCAGACGAGGGGGGGAAACTTTGGGTGAGCAGTTCTTC. Its translation is CASRRGGETLGEQFF.

The chain links TRBV20-1 to TRBJ2-7, with 8 bases aligning to TRBD2. Per the germline V gene, CDR1 is DFQATT and CDR2 is SNEGSKA (reference sequence). CDR3 size: 15 residues. The ends lost 3 bases at V and 3 bases at J; junction bases unmatched: 10. The CDR3 protein is CSASSAGAGGYEQYF. As DNA, the CDR3 is TGCAGTGCTAGTAGCGCAGGGGCGGGAGGCTACGAGCAGTACTTC.

This sequence joins TRBV19 and TRBJ2-5; 8 bases agree with TRBD1. The germline V gene encodes CDR1 LNHDA and CDR2 SQIVND (reference sequence). V gave up 5 bases and J gave up 3 bases; unmatched junction bases: 5. The CDR3 consists of 14 residues. CDR3 sequence (DNA): TGTGCCAGTAGTGACCGGACAGGGAAAGAGACCCAGTACTTC. Its translation is CASSDRTGKETQYF. Supplemented by reference TRBV19 and TRBJ2-5, the full variable domain reads DGGITQSPKYLFRKEGQNVTLSCEQNLNHDAMYWYRQDPGQGLRLIYYSQIVNDFQKGDIAEGYSVSREKKESFPLTVTSAQKNPTAFYLCASSDRTGKETQYFGPGTRLLVL.

This rearrangement joins TRBV4-3 to TRBJ2-2; 7 bases map to TRBD2. CDR3 length: 15 amino acids. Germline values: CDR1 LGHNA, CDR2 YSLEER. V lost 4 bases, J lost 4 bases, and 6 bases stayed unmatched. DNA for the CDR3: TGCGCCAGCAGCCCCGGACTAGTGGGCACCGGGGAGCTGTTTTTT. Its protein product is CASSPGLVGTGELFF.

The chain uses TRBV19 and TRBJ1-5; D is unresolved. This CDR3 is built from 17 residues. Trimming stripped 3 bases from V and 4 bases from J, with 19 bases between. The germline CDR1 and CDR2 sequences are LNHDA and SQIVND (reference sequence). This CDR3 is CASSIFSLNWENQPQHF. The CDR3 bases are TGTGCCAGTAGTATTTTCTCTTTGAATTGGGAGAATCAGCCCCAGCATTTT.

This clone was counted a few times. J is TRBJ2-1 and V is TRBV7-2; TRBD1 matches 9 bases. V dropped 7 bases and J dropped 6; count of bases not matched to a gene: 10. Germline lookup yields CDR1 SGHTA and CDR2 FQGNSA. This CDR3 comprises 15 residues. The CDR3 DNA sequence: TGTGCCAGCAACCCTTTCGGGACAGGGTCCAATGAGCAGTTCTTC. This encodes CASNPFGTGSNEQFF.

V is TRBV6-5 and J is TRBJ1-4; 9 bases are shared with TRBD1. The CDR3 sequence is 13 residues long. The J segment lost 7 bases and the V segment lost 10 bases, leaving 7 bases of the junction unmatched. Germline loops: CDR1 MNHEY, CDR2 SVGAGI. This CDR3 is CATTSTGGEKLFF. CDR3 nucleotides: TGTGCCACCACATCGACAGGGGGTGAAAAACTGTTTTTT.

The rearrangement links TRBV7-2 to TRBJ1-2, with a tentative D call TRBD1 (6 bases). The CDR3 is 15 residues long. Trimming left V 1 base short and J 7 bases short, with 16 bases between. Germline assignment: CDR1 SGHTA and CDR2 FQGNSA. The DNA of the CDR3 is TGTGCCAGCAGCTTAGTGGCAGGGGCTCAGGGTGGCTACACCTTC. The encoded protein is CASSLVAGAQGGYTF.

The rearrangement joins TRBV27 to TRBJ2-5; 9 bases map to TRBD1. CDR1 MNHEY and CDR2 SMNVEV come from the germline V gene (reference sequence). V lost 4 bases to trimming and J lost 5 bases; unmatched junction nucleotides: 5. The CDR3 totals 14 residues. The CDR3 bases are TGTGCCAGCAGTTCACAGGGGGCTCGTGAGACCCAGTACTTC. This codes for CASSSQGARETQYF.

The chain combines TRBV2 with TRBJ2-5; a weak D match, TRBD2 (5 bases). The CDR3 runs 13 residues. Germline loops: CDR1 SNHLY, CDR2 FYNNEI. Trimming removed 3 bases at V and 4 bases at J, with 9 bases between. This chain's CDR3 is CASSEAGAETQYF. CDR3 coding DNA: TGTGCCAGCAGTGAGGCGGGCGCAGAGACCCAGTACTTC.

The V and J genes are TRBV7-3 and TRBJ1-1, with D uncertain. The CDR3 consists of 13 residues. The germline gives CDR1 SGHTA, CDR2 FQGTGA. V shed 4 bases and J shed 1 base, with 7 bases lying between them. The CDR3 sequence: CASSSYTNTEAFF. The CDR3 DNA reads as TGTGCCAGCAGCTCATACACGAACACTGAAGCTTTCTTT.

The V call is TRBV30, the J call TRBJ1-1, with D perhaps matching TRBD1 (5 bases). V was cut by 3 bases and J by 4 bases, with 9 bases left in between. Germline V lookup: CDR1 GTSNPN, CDR2 SVGIG (reference sequence). The CDR3 consists of 12 residues. CDR3 loop: CAWSAGGTEAFF. The CDR3 region has the DNA TGTGCCTGGAGCGCCGGGGGCACTGAAGCTTTCTTT.

The V gene is TRBV12-5, the J gene TRBJ2-3; possibly TRBD2 for D (6 bases). Germline CDR1 reads LGHNT; CDR2 reads FRNRAP. V lost 4 bases, J lost 5 bases, and 19 bases lay in between. The CDR3 totals 16 residues. For the CDR3, the DNA is TGTGCTAGTGGTTGGGGAGGCGCCGAGTGGGGAGATACGCAGTATTTT. As protein: CASGWGGAEWGDTQYF.

This chain links TRBV24-1 with TRBJ2-1; D is uncertain. V lost 4 bases, J lost 5 bases, and 14 bases lay in between. There are 15 residues in the CDR3. Germline V gene data show CDR1 as KGHDR and CDR2 as SFDVKD. The CDR3 DNA reads TGTGCCACCAGTGACCCTGGCGGAGATAACAATGAGCAGTTCTTC. As protein: CATSDPGGDNNEQFF.